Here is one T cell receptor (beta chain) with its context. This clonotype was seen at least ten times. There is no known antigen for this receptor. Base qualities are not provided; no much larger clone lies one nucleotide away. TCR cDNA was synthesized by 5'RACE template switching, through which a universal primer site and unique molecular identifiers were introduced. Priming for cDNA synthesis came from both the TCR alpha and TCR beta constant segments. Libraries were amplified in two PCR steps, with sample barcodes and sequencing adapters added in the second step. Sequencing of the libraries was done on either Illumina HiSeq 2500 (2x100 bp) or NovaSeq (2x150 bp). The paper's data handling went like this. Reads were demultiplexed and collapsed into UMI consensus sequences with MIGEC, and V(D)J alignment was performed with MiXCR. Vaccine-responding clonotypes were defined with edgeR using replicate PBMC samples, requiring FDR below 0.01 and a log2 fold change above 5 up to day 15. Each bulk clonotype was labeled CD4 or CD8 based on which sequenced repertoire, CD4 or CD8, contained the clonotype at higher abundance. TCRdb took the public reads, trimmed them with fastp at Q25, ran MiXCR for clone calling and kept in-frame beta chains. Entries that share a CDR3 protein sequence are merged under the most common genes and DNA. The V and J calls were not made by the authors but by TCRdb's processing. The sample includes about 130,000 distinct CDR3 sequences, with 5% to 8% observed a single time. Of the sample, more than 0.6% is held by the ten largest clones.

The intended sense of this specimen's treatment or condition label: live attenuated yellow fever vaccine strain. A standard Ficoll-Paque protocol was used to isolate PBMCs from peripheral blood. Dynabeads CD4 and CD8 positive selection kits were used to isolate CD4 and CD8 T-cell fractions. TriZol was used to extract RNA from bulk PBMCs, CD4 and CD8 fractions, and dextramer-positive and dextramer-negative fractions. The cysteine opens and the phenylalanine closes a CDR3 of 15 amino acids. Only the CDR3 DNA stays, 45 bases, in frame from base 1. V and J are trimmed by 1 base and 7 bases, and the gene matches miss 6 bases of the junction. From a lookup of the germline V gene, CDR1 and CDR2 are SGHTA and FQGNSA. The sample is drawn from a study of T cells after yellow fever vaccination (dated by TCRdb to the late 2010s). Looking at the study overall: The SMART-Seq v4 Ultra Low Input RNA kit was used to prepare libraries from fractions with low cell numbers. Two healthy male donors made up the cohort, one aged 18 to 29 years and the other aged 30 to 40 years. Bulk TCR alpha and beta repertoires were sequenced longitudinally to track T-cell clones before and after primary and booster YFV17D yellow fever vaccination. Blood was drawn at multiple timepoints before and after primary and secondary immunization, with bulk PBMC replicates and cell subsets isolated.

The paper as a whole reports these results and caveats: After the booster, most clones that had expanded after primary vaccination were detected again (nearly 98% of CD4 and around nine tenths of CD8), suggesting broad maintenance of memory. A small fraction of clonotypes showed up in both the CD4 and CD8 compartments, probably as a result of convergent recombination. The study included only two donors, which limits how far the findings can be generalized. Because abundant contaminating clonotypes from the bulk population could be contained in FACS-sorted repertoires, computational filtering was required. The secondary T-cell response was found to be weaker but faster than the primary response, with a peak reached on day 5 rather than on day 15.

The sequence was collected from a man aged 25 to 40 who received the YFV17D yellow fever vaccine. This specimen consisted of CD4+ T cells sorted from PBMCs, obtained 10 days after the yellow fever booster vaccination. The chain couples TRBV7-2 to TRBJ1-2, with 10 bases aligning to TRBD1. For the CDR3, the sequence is CASSLEWTGGGGYTF. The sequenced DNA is TGTGCCAGCAGCTTAGAGTGGACAGGGGGTGGTGGCTACACCTTC.